This T cell receptor (beta chain) was observed in a study of human T cells and chemical hapten exposure. Study context: Patch testing was performed with 0.01% DPC on the upper back, with reading at 6 days.

TCRdb reprocessed the RACE reads via MiXCR and lists one record per CDR3 protein. The sample holds 95,000 to 130,000 distinct CDR3 sequences, 9% to 14% seen once. V dropped 2 bases and J dropped 7 bases, with 14 bases sitting between them. The CDR3 consists of 15 residues. Germline lookup yields CDR1 LNHNV and CDR2 YYDKDF (reference sequence). Time point indicated: patch test 1, 2 weeks after DPC sensitization. Treatment meaning: therapeutic diphenylcyclopropenone sensitization with weekly scalp DPC. Researchers sampled blood before each patch test went on. The table lists this clonotype with a few counts.

The receptor was derived from a woman between 50 and 59 years old with alopecia areata. Some clones in this sample may be carry-over from other donors' samples. Specimen: whole blood, collected in connection with sensitization to the hapten diphenylcyclopropenone (DPC). V and J are TRBV15 and TRBJ2-2; D remains unclear. The CDR3 loop reads CATSRYGSQFGELFF. Written as DNA, the CDR3 is TGTGCCACCAGCAGATACGGCTCACAGTTCGGGGAGCTGTTTTTT.